This TCR beta chain was observed in a study of Graves' ophthalmopathy and Graves' hyperthyroidism listed by TCRdb under 2018. About the investigation overall: Hyperthyroidism was considered stable if no progression to ophthalmopathy occurred within 18 months of follow-up. After sampling, hyperthyroidism patients received methimazole starting at 30 mg daily, and ophthalmopathy patients received high-dose intravenous methylprednisolone. The study used TCR beta repertoire signatures to distinguish Graves' ophthalmopathy from Graves' hyperthyroidism and to predict progression to ophthalmopathy. In total, 135 blood samples were TCR-sequenced: roughly 45 ophthalmopathy, some 75 hyperthyroidism and some 17 hyperthyroidism-to-ophthalmopathy patients. In more than five hyperthyroidism patients, the T-cell repertoires found in thyroid tissue were compared with those found in blood. An independent validation cohort comprised about 20 hyperthyroidism patients and 17 patients who later progressed from hyperthyroidism to ophthalmopathy. A discovery set of 100 patients (43 ophthalmopathy, about 59 stable hyperthyroidism) was enrolled to explore V-J signatures distinguishing ophthalmopathy from hyperthyroidism.

CDR1 is given as ENHRY and CDR2 as SYGVKD, both from the germline V gene. The CDR3 starts with the cysteine, ends with the phenylalanine, and has 15 residues. Solely the CDR3 DNA is kept, with 45 bases framed from the first base. Here V drops 5 bases and J drops 6 bases, and the junction holds 10 bases not matched to any gene. For repertoire sequencing, the TCR beta CDR3 regions were amplified from RNA transcripts. The first round was an RT-PCR using HTBI primers with the Qiagen OneStep RT-PCR kit, and this first round was followed by a second-round multiplex PCR, then size selection and purification. The libraries underwent paired-end sequencing with 100 bp reads on an Illumina HiSeq2000. The source study handled its data this way. Reads were processed with SOAPnuke, discarding reads with adapters, uncalled bases, mean Phred below 15, or no exact constant-primer or identifier match. COPE v1.2.5 was used to merge the high-quality paired reads. Each unique nucleotide sequence was treated as a clonotype, and MiTCR v1.1 was used to align the clonotypes to the IMGT TRB V, D and J references. The analysis was limited to V-J combinations with a frequency above 0.0001, which together covered more than 99% of repertoires. For each V-J combination, a TCR clonal expansion and chaos score was defined as the ratio of F50 clonal expansion to chaos observed in the TCRdist matrix. Welch's t-statistics and random forest were used to reduce the features to approximately 13 V-J combinations, which were then used as input to a naive Bayes classifier. The similarity between thyroid and blood repertoires was quantified using the Morisita-Horn index. TCRdb reprocessing: public reads trimmed at Q25 with fastp, clones called with MiXCR, in-frame beta chains kept. Rows are unified per CDR3 protein, each entry keeping the most common DNA and genes. The V and J calls were determined by TCRdb, not by the authors. Present in this sample are approximately 1.2 million distinct CDR3 sequences, roughly two fifths of which were seen just once. The ten biggest clones cover around 10% of the sample.

On this clonotype itself: The specificity of this receptor is unknown. Base qualities were left out, and no much larger clone turns up one base away.

Patients with hyperthyroidism were aged 18 to 65 years, had been newly diagnosed, and had a disease duration of less than 2 months. Patients with other autoimmune diseases, uncontrolled infections, pregnancy or lactation were excluded. Diagnosis was based on clinical symptoms, serum thyroxine, TRAb, thyroid ultrasound and orbital computed tomography. Total RNA was extracted with Trizol reagent and quality-checked on an Agilent 2100 Bioanalyzer. Beyond this particular receptor, the publication reports: In cross-validation, the 13-signature model distinguished ophthalmopathy from stable hyperthyroidism with around 86% sensitivity and about 81% specificity, while in the test set the corresponding values were 80% and 75%. In validation, the model predicted ophthalmopathy progression with more than 55% sensitivity and roughly 72% specificity; roughly eleven predicted patients were CT-confirmed with GO in a median of approximately 6.2 months. Sample size was not statistically predetermined, and group allocation was not concealed from the investigators. Among expanded thyroid clonotypes with frequency above 0.001, most also showed up in blood, which suggests that blood repertoires may reflect the thyroid immune response.

This chain is built from TRBV10-3 and TRBJ2-5; 9 bases in the middle match TRBD1. The source is an adult man with Graves' hyperthyroidism. The sample taken for sequencing was peripheral blood or thyroid tissue (not recorded which). The nucleotide sequence reads as follows: TGTGCCATCAGTAACCGGGACAGGGATCGGCAGACCCAGTACTTC. This codes for CAISNRDRDRQTQYF.